The present TCR beta chain was sequenced within a study of Ad26.COV2.S vaccination and SARS-CoV-2 variants. Whole-study results and caveats: CD8+ and CD4+ T cells specific for spike reportedly responded with substantial breadth after vaccination.

The treatment denotes: 15 to 20 received Ad26.COV2.S at low or high dose, single or two shots; several received placebo; per-sample allocation not given. Sampling happened 63 days after the first vaccine or placebo injection. This clone was picked up one time. What it binds is unknown. Data came from immunoSEQ multiplex PCR; TCRdb stores just in-frame clones and leaves some out. The table shows about 350,000 clones, with about 89% occurring only once. The CDR3 is made up of 16 amino acids. Trimming took 5 bases from V and 5 from J, leaving 19 bases between them. Looked up from germline, CDR1 is SGHTA and CDR2 is FQGNSA.

V gene TRBV7-2 combines with J gene TRBJ1-5, with D possibly matching TRBD1 (5 bases). Material: peripheral blood, obtained in a trial of Ad26.COV2.S vaccine versus placebo. The sequence derives from a person aged 18 to 65 who received the Ad26.COV2.S COVID-19 vaccine or a placebo. In DNA form, the CDR3 reads TGTGCCAGCAGCCCGGACACAGGTGGTAGTTATCAGCCCCAGCATTTT. Its translation is CASSPDTGGSYQPQHF.